The 21 T cell receptor beta chains below come from one sample, sequenced in a study of blood T cell repertoires in COVID-19. Sequencing was performed with immunoSEQ multiplex PCR; in TCRdb, only in-frame clones are kept and a portion is missing. Among approximately 140,000 clones listed, over 80% were seen once. The specimen was PBMCs or T cells enriched from blood (not recorded which). Every receptor here comes from a woman aged 45-65 years who had been exposed to COVID-19.

The sample holds many counts of this clone. The rearrangement uses TRBV15 and TRBJ2-6; TRBD1 matches at 7 bases. CDR1 is LNHNV and CDR2 is YYDKDF in the germline V gene (reference sequence). The CDR3 runs to 17 residues. V shed 3 bases and J 0 bases; nucleotides not matched to a gene: 5. The CDR3: CATSSRDSNSGANVLTF. The CDR3 DNA is TGTGCCACCAGCAGCCGGGACAGTAACTCTGGGGCCAACGTCCTGACTTTC.

This chain connects TRBV5-6 to TRBJ2-1, with 9 bases matching TRBD2. Unmatched junction bases numbered 14, after V lost 3 bases and J lost 7 bases. The length of the CDR3 is 17 residues. Germline V CDR1 and CDR2: SGHDT, YYEEEE. The DNA of the CDR3 is TGTGCCAGCAGCTCACTCCGGATAGCGGGAGAACGGAATGAGCAGTTCTTC. Translated: CASSSLRIAGERNEQFF.

V is TRBV19 and J is TRBJ2-3; 8 nucleotides align to TRBD2. The germline V gene encodes CDR1 LNHDA and CDR2 SQIVND (reference sequence). Germline trimming cut 10 bases from V and 0 bases from J; bases unmatched to any gene: 12. The CDR3 has 16 amino acids. The CDR3 DNA is TGTGCCACCTCCCCTCTAGCGGGTGCTAGCACAGATACGCAGTATTTT. Its protein is CATSPLAGASTDTQYF.

As DNA, the CDR3 is TGTGCCACCGCCGGAACAGCGAACACCGGGGAGCTGTTTTTT. Amino acids: CATAGTANTGELFF. This chain links TRBV24-1 with TRBJ2-2; unclear D gene. V lost 9 bases to trimming and J lost 0 bases, with 10 bases between them. This CDR3 has 14 amino acids. The germline V gene encodes CDR1 KGHDR and CDR2 SFDVKD.

The chain couples TRBV6-1 to TRBJ2-3, with D perhaps matching TRBD1 (5 bases). The CDR3 sequence is 12 residues long. The germline V and J ends were trimmed by 4 bases and 4 bases, with 6 bases remaining between them. Looked up from germline, CDR1 is MNHNS and CDR2 is SASEGT. The CDR3 here is CASSAGSDTQYF. As DNA, the CDR3 is TGTGCCAGCAGTGCAGGGTCAGATACGCAGTATTTT.

This rearrangement joins TRBV18 to TRBJ1-2, with 8 positions matching TRBD1. Per germline, CDR1 KGHSH and CDR2 LQKENI. Trimming removed 3 bases from V and 4 bases from J; junction bases left unmatched: 19. The CDR3 loop spans 19 amino acids. The CDR3 is CASSPLWVTGALSSYGYTF. The CDR3 region has the DNA TGTGCCAGCTCACCGCTGTGGGTGACAGGGGCGCTGAGTAGCTATGGCTACACCTTC.

The J gene is TRBJ2-7, the V gene TRBV6-5; 8 bases match TRBD1. The CDR3 has 14 residues. Germline trimming cut 7 bases from V and 0 bases from J; bases unmatched to any gene: 5. In germline, CDR1 is MNHEY, CDR2 SVGAGI. CDR3: CASMDRALSYEQYF. CDR3 bases: TGTGCCAGCATGGACAGGGCTCTCTCCTACGAGCAGTACTTC.

This chain joins TRBV29-1 and TRBJ2-2; maybe TRBD1 (5 bases). CDR3 length equals 12 residues. Germline CDR1 is SQVTM and CDR2 is ANQGSEA. The V gene lost 6 bases and the J gene lost 3 bases, with 8 bases spanning the gap. CDR3 DNA sequence: TGCAGCGTCCAGGGATACACCGGGGAGCTGTTTTTT. This sequence encodes CSVQGYTGELFF.

The CDR3 spells CSVREGWGLGNTGELFF. As DNA, the CDR3 is TGCAGCGTCCGCGAGGGGTGGGGGCTCGGGAACACCGGGGAGCTGTTTTTT. The genes are TRBV29-1 and TRBJ2-2, with TRBD1 as a possible D gene (6 bases). The V end lost 6 bases, the J end lost 1 base, and 21 bases lay between the germline ends. Germline lookup yields CDR1 SQVTM and CDR2 ANQGSEA. The CDR3 is 17 residues long.

The genes are TRBV7-2 and TRBJ2-3; 11 positions agree with TRBD2. CDR3 length equals 18 residues. Trimming took 1 base from V and 4 from J; bases not matched to a gene: 10. Germline V lookup: CDR1 SGHTA, CDR2 FQGNSA. The CDR3 loop is CASSLGGLAGGTADTQYF. CDR3 nucleotides: TGTGCCAGCAGCTTAGGCGGGCTAGCGGGGGGAACCGCAGATACGCAGTATTTT. Supplemented by reference TRBV7-2 and TRBJ2-3, the full variable domain reads GAGVSQSPSNKVTEKGKDVELRCDPISGHTALYWYRQSLGQGLEFLIYFQGNSAPDKSGLPSDRFSAERTGGSVSTLTIQRTQQEDSAVYLCASSLGGLAGGTADTQYFGPGTRLTVL.

Only one count was recorded for this clone. J is TRBJ2-1 and V is TRBV2; TRBD1 agrees at 8 bases. Trimming took 6 bases from V and 2 from J; bases not matched to a gene: 9. CDR3 length: 16 amino acids. CDR1 is SNHLY, CDR2 FYNNEI, per germline. This CDR3 reads CASRSGGTGPYNEQFF. Here the CDR3 DNA reads TGTGCCAGCAGGAGTGGGGGGACAGGACCCTACAATGAGCAGTTCTTC. Full variable domain (missing parts from reference TRBV2 and TRBJ2-1): EPEVTQTPSHQVTQMGQEVILRCVPISNHLYFYWYRQILGQKVEFLVSFYNNEISEKSEIFDDQFSVERPDGSNFTLKIRSTKLEDSAMYFCASRSGGTGPYNEQFFGPGTRLTVL.

This clone was seen at least ten times. The gene calls are TRBV2 and TRBJ1-2; no firm D call. V gave up 7 bases and J gave up 8 bases, with 14 bases separating them. The CDR3 has 12 amino acids. Looked up from germline, CDR1 is SNHLY and CDR2 is FYNNEI. The DNA of the CDR3 is TGTGCCAGCACCGAGGCGGGTCTAGGCTACACCTTC. It specifies CASTEAGLGYTF.

CDR3 nucleotides: TGTGCCAGCAGCCTTGACAGGGGAACGCAGTATTTT. This gives the protein CASSLDRGTQYF. The rearrangement joins TRBV5-6 to TRBJ2-3; 8 bases are a match to TRBD1. Germline lookup yields CDR1 SGHDT and CDR2 YYEEEE. The length of the CDR3 is 12 residues. V lost 4 bases to trimming and J lost 9 bases; unmatched junction nucleotides: 4.

The chain is built from TRBV11-3 and TRBJ2-7; 12 bases line up with TRBD2. CDR1 SGHNT and CDR2 YENEEA come from the germline V gene. After removal of 5 bases from V and 3 bases from J, the junction contained 11 bases not matched to a gene. The CDR3 is made up of 17 amino acids. The DNA of the CDR3 is TGTGCCAGCAGCCGAATACTAGCGGGGGGAACCATCTACGAGCAGTACTTC. Translating gives CASSRILAGGTIYEQYF.

V is TRBV5-5 and J is TRBJ1-5; 8 bases align to TRBD1. Trimming removed 0 bases from V and 8 bases from J; junction bases left unmatched: 7. Germline CDR1 and CDR2: SGHKS and YYEKEE (reference sequence). There are 15 residues in the CDR3. This CDR3 is CASSLGTGSNEPQHF. The CDR3 DNA reads TGTGCCAGCAGCTTGGGGACAGGGTCTAATGAGCCCCAGCATTTT.

The CDR3: CASRPPPQGVYIRYTF. In DNA, the CDR3 is TGTGCCAGCAGGCCCCCGCCGCAGGGGGTTTATATCCGCTACACCTTC. The genes are TRBV2 and TRBJ1-2; 7 nucleotides agree with TRBD1. Germline V gives CDR1 SNHLY, CDR2 FYNNEI. This CDR3 region has 16 residues. V lost 6 bases and J lost 9; bases outside the gene matches: 19.

V gene TRBV6-5 combines with J gene TRBJ2-5, with D perhaps TRBD1 (5 bases). The ends were cut back, 0 bases at V and 4 bases at J, with 9 bases in the middle. The CDR3 spans 14 residues. Per the germline V gene, CDR1 is MNHEY and CDR2 is SVGAGI. CDR3 loop: CASSYSLRGETQYF. DNA for the CDR3: TGTGCCAGCAGTTACTCACTAAGGGGAGAGACCCAGTACTTC.

This clone appeared a few times. The chain carries TRBV2 and TRBJ1-1; TRBD1 might be the D (6 bases). CDR3 length equals 14 residues. V lost 6 bases to trimming and J lost 5 bases, with 16 bases between them. Germline CDR1 reads SNHLY; CDR2 reads FYNNEI. The CDR3 region is CASRLSFGQTEAFF. As DNA, the CDR3 is TGTGCCAGCAGACTTTCATTCGGACAGACTGAAGCTTTCTTT.

The genes are TRBV5-1 and TRBJ2-2; weak D call: TRBD2 (5 bases). Germline V CDR1 and CDR2: SGHRS, YFSETQ. There are 17 residues in the CDR3. Trimming removed 0 bases at V and 0 bases at J, with 12 bases between. Here the CDR3 DNA reads TGCGCCAGCAGCTTGGCGGGGATAGCCGCGAACACCGGGGAGCTGTTTTTT. This sequence encodes CASSLAGIAANTGELFF.

The J gene is TRBJ2-3, the V gene TRBV2; 8 bases are shared with TRBD2. Germline values: CDR1 SNHLY, CDR2 FYNNEI. This CDR3 has 15 residues. The V gene end was trimmed by 8 bases and the J gene end by 4 bases; junction bases not matched to a gene: 11. In nucleotides, the CDR3 is TGTGCCAGCGGAAAAGCGGGGGCGCCCGCAGATACGCAGTATTTT. It specifies CASGKAGAPADTQYF.

This chain uses TRBV11-3 with TRBJ1-1; D not certain. The germline V and J ends were trimmed by 0 bases and 6 bases, with 11 bases remaining between them. Germline-derived CDR1 and CDR2 are SGHNT and YENEEA. This CDR3 is built from 14 residues. The CDR3 protein is CASSLDSAGAEAFF. CDR3 in DNA: TGTGCCAGCAGCTTAGACTCGGCGGGCGCTGAAGCTTTCTTT.